The present T cell receptor (beta chain) was sequenced within a study of blood T cells in healthy people across ages. The study, taken as a whole, reports: Observed TCR beta diversity showed a strong correlation with the percentage of naive T cells as measured by flow cytometry. Roughly linearly, TCR beta diversity per million T cells fell as age increased.

This CDR3 has 12 amino acids. Trimming removed 2 bases at V and 4 bases at J, with 3 bases between. CDR1 is MRHNA, CDR2 SNTAGT, per germline. A note on this clonotype: The antigen remains undetermined.

The individuals who served as donors were healthy Caucasians living in Russia, aged about 6 to 100. Every sample gave at least 6 micrograms of total RNA when it was extracted. The second PCR ran roughly 6 to 11 cycles with a sample-barcoded 5' primer and J-beta primers. TCRdb redid the calling of the 5' RACE reads with MiXCR, one entry per CDR3 protein. This sample has 650,000 to 700,000 distinct CDR3 sequences, with 40% to 65% found just once. The source of this sequence is a woman aged 80 or older in good health. This chain uses TRBV6-4 with TRBJ1-5; no clear D. Sequenced: blood. DNA of the CDR3: TGTGCCAGCAGTGACCAGAATCAGCCCCAGCATTTT. It is translated as CASSDQNQPQHF.